This note documents a single TCR beta chain sequence. Method: immunoSEQ multiplex PCR; TCRdb's copy keeps in-frame clones and lacks some. The repertoire holds nearly 90,000 clones, with 95% as singletons. This entry comes from a study of technical replicates of blood from a few donors. The clonotype was recovered from a human donor in good health. Source material: T cells isolated from PBMCs.

For the CDR3, the DNA is TGTGCCAGTAGTATAGACCCGATGACTAGTTTCTACGAGCAGTACTTC. Protein: CASSIDPMTSFYEQYF. This sequence joins TRBV19 and TRBJ2-7, with D perhaps TRBD2 (6 bases). The CDR3 is 16 amino acids. CDR1 is LNHDA, CDR2 SQIVND, per germline (reference sequence). V shed 0 bases and J shed 3 bases, with 15 bases lying between them.